Presented here are 16 T cell receptor beta chains from one specimen sequenced in a study of T cells expressing NK-cell markers. TCRdb reanalyzed the 5' RACE reads and collapses them to one entry per CDR3 protein, without DNA. Its table records 350,000 to 450,000 distinct CDR3 sequences. The sequenced sample consisted of blood T cells: a sorted CD56 or NKG2C T cell subset, CD4+ or CD8+ T cells, or bulk PBMC T cells (not recorded which). The receptors originated from a man between 18 and 69 years old in good health.

The rearrangement joins TRBV11-2 to TRBJ2-3; TCRdb reports TRBD1, a call that lacks DNA to check it against. The CDR3 sequence is 17 residues long. CDR1 SGHAT and CDR2 FQNNGV come from the germline V gene. The CDR3 loop is CASSLGFPAPPTDTQYF.

J is TRBJ2-3 and V is TRBV6-2 or TRBV6-3; as DNA is missing, the TRBD2 call by TCRdb cannot be tested. CDR1 is MNHEY, CDR2 SVGEGT, per germline. This CDR3 has 16 residues. The CDR3 sequence is CASSYSLAGGADTQYF.

This rearrangement joins TRBV20-1 to TRBJ2-1. The CDR3 has 12 residues. Germline CDR1 reads DFQATT; CDR2 reads SNEGSKA (reference sequence). CDR3 loop: CSARRSQNEQFF.

The V and J genes are TRBV12-3 or TRBV12-4 and TRBJ2-7. This CDR3 is 12 amino acids long. CDR3 region: CASSRGPYEQYF.

This chain uses TRBV6-5 with TRBJ2-3; TCRdb calls TRBD2, which cannot be checked without DNA. The CDR3 spans 16 residues. Germline V CDR1 and CDR2: MNHEY, SVGAGI. CDR3 sequence: CASSFRTIAGTDTQYF.

This chain connects TRBV7-2 to TRBJ1-3; TCRdb's D gene call, TRBD1, goes unchecked for lack of DNA. The germline gives CDR1 SGHTA, CDR2 FQGNSA. The CDR3 has 17 residues. CDR3: CASSLNHPGLSGNTIYF.

V usage is TRBV29-1 and J usage is TRBJ2-7; TCRdb reports TRBD1, a call that lacks DNA to check it against. CDR1 is SQVTM and CDR2 is ANQGSEA in the germline V gene. This CDR3 spans 14 amino acids. CDR3 protein: CSVETQGDSYEQYF.

The V and J genes are TRBV18 and TRBJ2-1; checking the TCRdb D call of TRBD2 is not possible without DNA. Germline V CDR1 and CDR2: KGHSH, LQKENI. The CDR3 totals 15 residues. CDR3 amino acids: CASSPLPEPGSGQFF.

The CDR3 region is CSATTTGALNYGYTF. V is TRBV20-1 and J is TRBJ1-2; TCRdb outputs TRBD1, but without DNA this stays unchecked. CDR3 length: 15 residues. Per the germline V gene, CDR1 is DFQATT and CDR2 is SNEGSKA (reference sequence).

V gene TRBV12-3 or TRBV12-4 combines with J gene TRBJ1-6. This CDR3 is 16 amino acids long. The CDR3 sequence: CASSFKVTEYNSPLHF.

The chain joins TRBV20-1 to TRBJ2-5; TCRdb picks TRBD1, but there is no DNA to check that call. This CDR3 contains 14 residues. The germline V gene has CDR1 DFQATT and CDR2 SNEGSKA (reference sequence). Here the CDR3 reads CSASPGTGGETQYF.

The J gene is TRBJ2-5, the V gene TRBV29-1; the D call of TRBD1 rests on TCRdb alone, since no DNA is present to check it. Germline CDR1 reads SQVTM; CDR2 reads ANQGSEA. The CDR3 spans 14 residues. The CDR3 loop reads CSVLEWGGGETQYF.

The V and J genes are TRBV18 and TRBJ1-2; TCRdb's D call of TRBD1 is untestable without DNA. Germline lookup yields CDR1 KGHSH and CDR2 LQKENI. This CDR3 contains 14 residues. The CDR3 sequence is CASSPARGAYGYTF. The complete variable domain, with remaining parts taken from reference TRBV18 and TRBJ1-2, reads NAGVMQNPRHLVRRRGQEARLRCSPMKGHSHVYWYRQLPEEGLKFMVYLQKENIIDESGMPKERFSAEFPKEGPSILRIQQVVRGDSAAYFCASSPARGAYGYTFGSGTRLTVV.

The J gene is TRBJ2-3, the V gene TRBV7-3; TCRdb's D gene call, TRBD1, goes unchecked for lack of DNA. This CDR3 contains 16 residues. Germline CDR1 reads SGHTA; CDR2 reads FQGTGA. This chain's CDR3 is CASSLGTGAITDTQYF.

CDR3 in amino acids: CASSSPGLRSYEQYF. The chain joins TRBV11-2 to TRBJ2-7; the TRBD1 assignment by TCRdb is unverifiable without DNA. This CDR3 contains 15 residues. CDR1 and CDR2 from the germline V gene are SGHAT and FQNNGV. The full variable domain, rest sourced from reference TRBV11-2 and TRBJ2-7, is EAGVAQSPRYKIIEKRQSVAFWCNPISGHATLYWYQQILGQGPKLLIQFQNNGVVDDSQLPKDRFSAERLKGVDSTLKIQPAKLEDSAVYLCASSSPGLRSYEQYFGPGTRLTVT.

The chain combines TRBV7-9 with TRBJ1-2. There are 14 residues in the CDR3. CDR1 and CDR2 (germline): SEHNR, FQNEAQ (reference sequence). CDR3 sequence reads: CASSLGARNYGYTF.